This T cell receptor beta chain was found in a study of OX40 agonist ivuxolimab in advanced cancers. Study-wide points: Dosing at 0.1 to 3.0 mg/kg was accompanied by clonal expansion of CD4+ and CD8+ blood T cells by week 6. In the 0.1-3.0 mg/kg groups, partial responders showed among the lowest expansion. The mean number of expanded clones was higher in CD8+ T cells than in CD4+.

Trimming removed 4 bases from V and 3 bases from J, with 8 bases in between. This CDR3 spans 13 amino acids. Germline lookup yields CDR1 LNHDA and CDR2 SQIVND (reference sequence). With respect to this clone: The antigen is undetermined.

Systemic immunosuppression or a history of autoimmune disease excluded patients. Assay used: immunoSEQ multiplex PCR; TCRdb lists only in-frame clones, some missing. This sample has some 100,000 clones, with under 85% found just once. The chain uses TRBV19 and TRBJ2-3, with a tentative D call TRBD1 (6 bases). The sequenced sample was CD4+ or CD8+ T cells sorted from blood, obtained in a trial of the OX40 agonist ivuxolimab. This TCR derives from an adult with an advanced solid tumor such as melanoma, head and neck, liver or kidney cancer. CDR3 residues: CASSRGRTDTQYF. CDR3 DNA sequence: TGTGCCAGTAGTAGGGGGCGGACAGATACGCAGTATTTT.